This T cell receptor (beta chain) was recorded in a study of blood T cell repertoires in COVID-19. Overall study context: COVID-19 samples collected from the United States, Italy and Spain covered acute and convalescent phases. In each case, the material was cDNA or gDNA derived from T cells, B-cell-depleted T cells, or PBMCs.

Authors' methods: Quantification of nucleated cells was approximated via reference gene primer amplification. TCRdb's table, derived via immunoSEQ multiplex PCR, lists solely in-frame clones and lacks some. That table gives V, J and clone size, and the DNA gave D and trimming. The repertoire holds under 60,000 clones, with 65% to 80% as singletons. There are 15 residues in the CDR3. Trimming took 5 bases from V and 3 from J, leaving 14 bases between them. Germline V lookup: CDR1 MNHEY, CDR2 SVGAGI. This clone appeared a few times. This clonotype originated in a man in his 70s with acute or convalescent COVID-19. Sequenced input: peripheral blood. The chain has TRBV6-5 and TRBJ2-1, with D perhaps matching TRBD2 (6 bases). The CDR3 DNA follows: TGTGCCAGCAGTACCGTAGGGGACTTCTACAATGAGCAGTTCTTC. This sequence encodes CASSTVGDFYNEQFF.